Each of the 5 T cell receptor beta chains below was sequenced from the same sample in a study of T cells in Graves' hyperthyroidism and ophthalmopathy. Amplified regions were TCR beta CDR3 sequences from RNA transcripts. HTBI primers were used for first-round RT-PCR of the TCR CDR3. TCRdb independently ran MiXCR on the multiplex PCR reads; one entry per CDR3 protein. The sample has a few hundred thousand distinct CDR3 sequences, approximately 14% seen once. Source material: blood. All receptors come from a woman aged 25 to 45 with Graves' hyperthyroidism.

This clonotype occurred many times. The J gene is TRBJ2-7, the V gene TRBV5-1; possibly TRBD2 for D (6 bases). The V end was cut by 0 bases, the J end by 5 bases, with 9 bases between. CDR3 length: 13 residues. Germline-derived CDR1 and CDR2 are SGHRS and YFSETQ. CDR3 nucleotide sequence: TGCGCCAGCAGCTTGGGACTAGGCGACGAGCAGTACTTC. The encoded protein is CASSLGLGDEQYF.

Only a few counts were recorded for this clonotype. The rearrangement uses TRBV3-1 and TRBJ2-4; 8 nucleotides agree with TRBD1. The trim removed 5 bases at V and 5 bases at J, leaving 2 bases unmatched. CDR1 and CDR2 (germline): LGHDT, YNNKEL (reference sequence). This CDR3 is 13 amino acids long. CDR3 nucleotides: TGTGCCAGCAGCTCGGACAGGGAAAACATTCAGTACTTC. This encodes CASSSDRENIQYF.

In regard to this clonotype: A much larger clonotype is one base distant, so this may be a read error. The V and J genes are TRBV4-2 and TRBJ2-7; the D call may be TRBD1 or TRBD2 (5 bases each). Germline CDR1 reads LGHNA; CDR2 reads YNFKEQ. The CDR3 extends over 16 amino acids. Trimming shortened V by 0 bases and J by 0 bases, and 12 bases separated the two germline ends. The CDR3, as DNA: TGTGCCAGCAGCCAAGACCAAGGGACCCCCTCCTACGAGCAGTACTTC. This gives the protein CASSQDQGTPSYEQYF.

This clonotype came up many times. This chain joins TRBV10-3 and TRBJ1-1; D perhaps matches TRBD1 (5 bases). The V end was cut by 3 bases, the J end by 5 bases, with 13 bases between. This CDR3 has 14 amino acids. Germline assignment: CDR1 ENHRY and CDR2 SYGVKD. This CDR3 is CAISETIEGTEAFF. The CDR3, as DNA: TGTGCCATCAGTGAAACCATTGAGGGGACTGAAGCTTTCTTT.

This clonotype has at least ten counts. The chain couples TRBV20-1 to TRBJ2-7; 7 bases align to TRBD2. The germline V gene has CDR1 DFQATT and CDR2 SNEGSKA (reference sequence). Trimming cost V 4 bases and J 1 base; bases outside gene matches: 13. The CDR3 is made up of 16 amino acids. The CDR3: CSATSLGRAVSYEQYF. CDR3 nucleotides: TGCAGTGCTACCAGCTTGGGGAGGGCCGTTTCCTACGAGCAGTACTTC.